This T cell receptor (beta chain) was captured by sequencing in a study of blood T cells in healthy people across ages. Using a J-beta primer mix together with a sample-barcoded 5' primer, a second PCR was run for about 7 to 12 cycles. TCRdb passed the 5' RACE reads through MiXCR, listing each CDR3 protein once. Here the sample spans approximately 1,000,000 distinct CDR3 sequences, approximately 38% being singletons. Study results and caveats: Unsorted PBMC material precluded a definitive naive versus antigen-experienced comparison.

This clonotype occurred a few times. What it binds is unknown. The CDR3 sequence is 17 residues long. V shed 6 bases and J 7 bases; nucleotides not matched to a gene: 14. The clonotype comes from a young man in good health. Sequenced material: blood. The rearrangement uses TRBV12-3 or TRBV12-4 and TRBJ2-2, with 10 bases identical to TRBD2. The CDR3 bases are TGTGCCAGCAGCTCTACGAGCCTAGCGGGGGATTTCGGGGAGCTGTTTTTT. Translating it yields CASSSTSLAGDFGELFF.